One and the same sample provided the 19 T cell receptor beta chains below, sequenced in a study of regulatory T cells in long-lasting Graves disease. Time point specified: newly diagnosed GD, antithyroid drugs for less than 3 months. PBMC RNA was the source of the TCR library. Library construction for TCR beta used iRepertoire HTBI primers and Arm-PCR of CDR3 regions. TCRdb re-analysed the multiplex PCR reads in MiXCR, keeping a single row per CDR3 protein. The sample records roughly 360,000 distinct CDR3 sequences, 12% being singletons. The same data also went into a second study, on T cells in Graves' hyperthyroidism and ophthalmopathy.

Sequenced material: peripheral blood mononuclear cells (PBMCs), taken at new diagnosis, from a patient treated with antithyroid drugs. Receptors originate from a woman under 30 with Graves disease.

This clonotype was seen at least ten times. The chain combines TRBV7-9 with TRBJ2-1; the D is unclear. Looked up from germline, CDR1 is SEHNR and CDR2 is FQNEAQ (reference sequence). This CDR3 has 14 amino acids. Trimming took 5 bases from V and 0 from J, leaving 8 bases between them. This CDR3 reads CASSLDSSYNEQFF. As DNA, the CDR3 is TGTGCCAGCAGCCTGGATAGCTCCTACAATGAGCAGTTCTTC.

This clonotype was found many times. This rearrangement joins TRBV5-1 to TRBJ2-2, with 8 bases aligning to TRBD2. CDR1 is SGHRS and CDR2 is YFSETQ in the germline V gene. The CDR3 covers 17 residues. V dropped 4 bases and J dropped 0; count of bases not matched to a gene: 8. In nucleotides, the CDR3 is TGCGCCAGCAGCATTAGCGGGGCCTCTACGAACACCGGGGAGCTGTTTTTT. Amino acid sequence: CASSISGASTNTGELFF.

This clonotype was seen many times. The chain's CDR3 is CAWTRRGSPLHF. The CDR3 region has the DNA TGTGCCTGGACCCGACGGGGATCACCCCTCCACTTT. The chain carries TRBV30 and TRBJ1-6; D unresolved. The CDR3 extends over 12 amino acids. Germline CDR1 GTSNPN, CDR2 SVGIG (reference sequence). Deletions cut 4 bases from V and 10 bases from J, with 11 bases between.

In its sample, this clonotype was seen a few times. V gene TRBV28 combines with J gene TRBJ2-1; no clear D. CDR3 length: 17 residues. V gave up 2 bases and J gave up 0 bases, with 14 bases separating them. The V gene's germline CDR1 is MDHEN and CDR2 SYDVKM. CDR3 sequence reads: CASSLTLYRSSYNEQFF. The CDR3 coding sequence is TGTGCCAGCAGTTTAACCCTCTACCGAAGCTCCTACAATGAGCAGTTCTTC.

This clonotype was seen repeatedly, ten times or more. This rearrangement joins TRBV5-6 to TRBJ2-1, with D tentatively TRBD1 (6 bases). The CDR3 is 13 residues long. The V gene lost 1 base and the J gene lost 6 bases, with 8 bases spanning the gap. The germline gives CDR1 SGHDT, CDR2 YYEEEE. CDR3 amino acids: CASSLQGLNEQFF. The DNA for the CDR3 is TGTGCCAGCAGCTTGCAGGGGCTCAATGAGCAGTTCTTC.

The chain recombines TRBV6-2 or TRBV6-3 with TRBJ2-7; D remains ambiguous. The CDR3 length is 18 residues. Germline CDR1 is MNHEY and CDR2 is SVGEGT. Trimming took off 2 bases at V and 3 bases at J, with 23 bases between the two ends. Here the CDR3 reads CASSYPSTGPKSFYEQYV. Written as DNA, the CDR3 is TGTGCCAGCAGTTACCCTTCCACGGGTCCCAAGTCCTTCTACGAGCAGTACGTC.

This clonotype showed up many times. The genes are TRBV6-2 or TRBV6-3 and TRBJ2-3; D gene uncertain. The CDR3 runs to 13 residues. Germline CDR1 MNHEY, CDR2 SVGEGT. V shed 7 bases and J shed 2 bases, with 10 bases lying between them. CDR3 nucleotide sequence: TGTGCCAGCACGTGGACCCCCACAGATACGCAGTATTTT. This encodes CASTWTPTDTQYF.

A single count supports this clonotype. The V call is TRBV20-1, the J call TRBJ2-7; possible D gene TRBD2, 7 bases. The CDR3 length is 13 residues. CDR1 is DFQATT and CDR2 is SNEGSKA in the germline V gene (reference sequence). The V and J ends lost 8 bases and 6 bases respectively, with 20 bases between them. CDR3 sequence reads: CSTPGGARTEQYF. The CDR3 bases are TGCAGTACTCCTGGGGGGGCGCGCACCGAGCAGTACTTC.

Concerning this clonotype: A much larger clone lies a single base off, so this may be a read error. The rearrangement joins TRBV7-2 to TRBJ2-2; 14 bases are shared with TRBD2. Looked up from germline, CDR1 is SGHTA and CDR2 is FQGNSA. CDR3 length: 17 amino acids. As DNA, the CDR3 is TGTGTCAGCAGCTTTAGGGGGGGACTAGCGGGGGCCGGGGAGCTGTTTTTT. Its translation is CVSSFRGGLAGAGELFF. Supplemented by reference TRBV7-2 and TRBJ2-2, the full variable domain reads GAGVSQSPSNKVTEKGKDVELRCDPISGHTALYWYRQSLGQGLEFLIYFQGNSAPDKSGLPSDRFSAERTGGSVSTLTIQRTQQEDSAVYLCVSSFRGGLAGAGELFFGEGSRLTVL.

This clonotype was observed at least ten times. This chain links TRBV6-1 with TRBJ2-7; TRBD1 is a possible D gene (7 bases). Trimming cost V 7 bases and J 3 bases, with 16 bases left between them. Germline V lookup: CDR1 MNHNS, CDR2 SASEGT. The CDR3 is made up of 14 amino acids. The CDR3 bases are TGTGCCAGCACCGATACGGGGGACAGCTACGAGCAGTACTTC. Translation gives CASTDTGDSYEQYF.

The sample holds a few counts of this clonotype. DNA of the CDR3: TGTGCCACCAGTGATTCTGGACAGGGGTCCGACGAGCAGTACTTC. The encoded protein is CATSDSGQGSDEQYF. The V and J genes are TRBV24-1 and TRBJ2-7; 9 bases map to TRBD1. V was clipped by 2 bases and J by 5 bases; unmatched bases: 6. The length of the CDR3 is 15 residues. The germline V gene encodes CDR1 KGHDR and CDR2 SFDVKD.

This clonotype was picked up many times. The genes are TRBV6-2 or TRBV6-3 and TRBJ2-2; 8 nucleotides align to TRBD1. The CDR3 loop spans 15 amino acids. V lost 0 bases to trimming and J lost 6 bases; unmatched junction nucleotides: 3. Germline CDR1 reads MNHEY; CDR2 reads SVGEGT. The CDR3 DNA follows: TGTGCCAGCAGTTACTCGGCAGGGGGCTCCGGGGAGCTGTTTTTT. This codes for CASSYSAGGSGELFF.

This clonotype was detected only a few times. This chain uses TRBV15 with TRBJ2-5; 9 bases match TRBD2. Germline-derived CDR1 and CDR2 are LNHNV and YYDKDF (reference sequence). This CDR3 has 17 residues. The V and J ends lost 2 bases and 5 bases, in that order; junction bases with no gene match: 12. CDR3 amino acids: CATSRRVGSGRSETQYF. The CDR3 nucleotides are TGTGCCACCAGCAGAAGGGTGGGTAGCGGGAGATCGGAGACCCAGTACTTC.

This clonotype occurred many times. The rearrangement joins TRBV9 to TRBJ2-5; D is ambiguous. The CDR3 has 12 residues. The ends were cut back, 1 base at V and 3 bases at J, with 4 bases in the middle. Looked up from germline, CDR1 is SGDLS and CDR2 is YYNGEE. The CDR3: CASSVSEETQYF. The CDR3 nucleotides are TGTGCCAGCAGCGTAAGCGAAGAGACCCAGTACTTC.

This clonotype showed up many times. The genes are TRBV2 and TRBJ2-3; 8 nucleotides match TRBD2. Trimming removed 6 bases from V and 4 bases from J; junction bases left unmatched: 12. Germline V gene lookup returns CDR1 SNHLY and CDR2 FYNNEI. CDR3 length: 16 amino acids. The chain's CDR3 is CASSGRGGRVADTQYF. DNA of the CDR3: TGTGCCAGCAGCGGGAGGGGTGGCAGGGTAGCAGATACGCAGTATTTT.

This clonotype was counted ten times or more. This sequence joins TRBV28 and TRBJ1-1; perhaps TRBD1 as D (6 bases). The V and J ends lost 7 bases and 6 bases respectively, with 15 bases between them. Germline CDR1 and CDR2: MDHEN and SYDVKM. The CDR3 runs 13 residues. The CDR3 loop reads CASNPDRRPEAFF. As DNA, the CDR3 is TGTGCCAGCAACCCTGACAGGCGGCCTGAAGCTTTCTTT.

This chain uses TRBV14 with TRBJ2-3; no clear D gene. Looked up from germline, CDR1 is SGHDN and CDR2 is FVKESK. The V end was cut by 4 bases, the J end by 2 bases, with 10 bases between. The CDR3 has 14 residues. The CDR3 sequence is CASSLGPVTDTQYF. The CDR3 nucleotides are TGTGCCAGCAGCCTGGGTCCCGTCACAGATACGCAGTATTTT.

This clonotype was seen only a few times. The rearrangement joins TRBV14 to TRBJ1-1, with no clear D. CDR3 length: 14 residues. Trimming shortened V by 0 bases and J by 3 bases, and 8 bases separated the two germline ends. In germline, CDR1 is SGHDN, CDR2 FVKESK. In nucleotides, the CDR3 is TGTGCCAGCAGCCAAGATCCCGGGGACACTGAAGCTTTCTTT. Translation gives CASSQDPGDTEAFF.

This clonotype came up many times. The chain recombines TRBV14 with TRBJ1-5; D call uncertain. CDR1 is SGHDN, CDR2 FVKESK, per germline. This CDR3 spans 15 amino acids. The V gene lost 1 base and the J gene lost 6 bases, with 13 bases spanning the gap. In nucleotides, the CDR3 is TGTGCCAGCAGCCAAGTGCCGGGTGCGTTTCAGCCCCAGCATTTT. It yields the protein CASSQVPGAFQPQHF. Looking up the rest from reference TRBV14 and TRBJ1-5 gives the full variable domain: EAGVTQFPSHSVIEKGQTVTLRCDPISGHDNLYWYRRVMGKEIKFLLHFVKESKQDESGMPNNRFLAERTGGTYSTLKVQPAELEDSGVYFCASSQVPGAFQPQHFGDGTRLSIL.